This TCR beta chain was documented in a study of blood T cell repertoires in COVID-19. In the study overall: The United States, Italy and Spain provided the acute and convalescent COVID-19 samples. Nucleic acid was either cDNA or gDNA, and it came from T cells, B-cell-depleted T cells, or PBMCs.

Study processing details: Counts of nucleated cells, estimated from reference gene primer amplification, were obtained. The assay was immunoSEQ multiplex PCR, and TCRdb's table has in-frame clones only and misses some. V and J calls and clone size follow that table, whereas D and trimming were derived from the DNA. This sample has more than 95,000 clones; about 75% occur once, and the top ten carry approximately 19%. CDR3 length: 13 residues. Between the trimmed V and J ends, which lost 6 bases and 5 bases, there was a span of 13 bases. Sequences were obtained from peripheral blood. The chain links TRBV12-3 or TRBV12-4 to TRBJ1-1; the D is unclear. This TCR was recovered from a woman in her 70s with acute or convalescent COVID-19. CDR3 amino acids: CASSSREATEAFF. The CDR3 nucleotides are TGTGCCAGCAGCTCCCGGGAGGCAACTGAAGCTTTCTTT.